The present T cell receptor beta chain was sequenced within a study of blood T cell repertoires in COVID-19. This clone appeared many times. Only in-frame clones appear in the TCRdb table, and some are missing; sequencing was by immunoSEQ multiplex PCR. This table has 45,000 to 70,000 clones, 70% to 90% appearing once. V lost 4 bases to trimming and J lost 2 bases, with 17 bases between them. The V gene's germline CDR1 is SGHTS and CDR2 YDEGEE. This CDR3 contains 16 residues. The clonotype was recovered from a man between 60 and 75 years old with acute or convalescent COVID-19. Material: peripheral blood. The chain employs TRBV5-8 and TRBJ2-3; possibly TRBD2 for D (6 bases). The CDR3 DNA follows: TGTGCCAGCAGCAAACGGGACTTGGGGTCCACAGATACGCAGTATTTT. Translation: CASSKRDLGSTDTQYF.